One and the same sample provided the 15 T cell receptor beta chains below, sequenced in a study of long-term antiretroviral therapy in people with HIV. Researchers ran immunoSEQ v3.0 at survey level. Generated by immunoSEQ multiplex PCR, the TCRdb table keeps only in-frame clones and is missing some. This table holds approximately 15,000 clones, more than 80% found once. Source: unsorted PBMCs, taken 0.3 years after starting antiretroviral therapy. The receptors were gathered from a man younger than 30 with HIV.

J is TRBJ2-7 and V is TRBV27; D not certain. V was pared by 3 bases and J by 2 bases, with 14 bases between. The germline gives CDR1 MNHEY, CDR2 SMNVEV (reference sequence). CDR3 size: 15 residues. CDR3 loop: CASSFRPGRTYEQYV. In DNA form, the CDR3 reads TGTGCCAGCAGTTTTCGTCCGGGCCGTACCTACGAGCAGTACGTC.

The chain joins TRBV6-1 to TRBJ1-2; D unclear. Trimming shortened V by 5 bases and J by 4 bases, and 8 bases separated the two germline ends. CDR1 is MNHNS and CDR2 is SASEGT in the germline V gene. This CDR3 comprises 12 residues. CDR3 sequence (DNA): TGTGCCAGCAGTTCCAGGAGCTATGGCTACACCTTC. Translating it yields CASSSRSYGYTF.

This chain uses TRBV18 with TRBJ2-5; tentatively, D is TRBD2 (5 bases). The CDR3 length is 14 residues. The germline gives CDR1 KGHSH, CDR2 LQKENI. The ends were cut back, 4 bases at V and 5 bases at J, with 14 bases in the middle. As DNA, the CDR3 is TGTGCCAGCTCACTTACGCGGGCAGAGGAGACCCAGTACTTC. It is translated as CASSLTRAEETQYF.

The rearrangement links TRBV28 to TRBJ1-2, with D perhaps matching TRBD1 (6 bases). The germline CDR1 and CDR2 sequences are MDHEN and SYDVKM. This CDR3 region has 17 residues. Deletions cut 6 bases from V and 0 bases from J, with 20 bases between. The CDR3 DNA reads TGTGCCAGCAGCCGCCCAGCATTGACAGGCACTAACTATGGCTACACCTTC. As protein: CASSRPALTGTNYGYTF.

The J gene is TRBJ1-5, the V gene TRBV4-2; D is undetermined. Germline assignment: CDR1 LGHNA and CDR2 YNFKEQ. CDR3 length equals 15 residues. Trimming removed 0 bases at V and 0 bases at J, with 6 bases between. In DNA, the CDR3 is TGTGCCAGCAGCCAAGAAAACTATAGCAATCAGCCCCAGCATTTT. Translating it yields CASSQENYSNQPQHF.

The chain combines TRBV2 with TRBJ1-1; D gene ambiguous. V lost 6 bases to trimming and J lost 6 bases, with 11 bases between them. Germline V lookup: CDR1 SNHLY, CDR2 FYNNEI. This CDR3 is 12 amino acids long. DNA for the CDR3: TGTGCCAGCAGCGCCCCGGACCCTGAAGCTTTCTTT. Its translation: CASSAPDPEAFF.

The V gene is TRBV6-6, the J gene TRBJ2-1; no definite D call. Per germline, CDR1 MNHNY and CDR2 SVGAGI (reference sequence). V lost 10 bases to trimming and J lost 1 base, with 5 bases between them. The CDR3 is 11 amino acids. CDR3 nucleotide sequence: TGTGCCACCCAGTCCTACAATGAGCAGTTCTTC. This translates into CATQSYNEQFF.

The rearrangement joins TRBV7-6 to TRBJ2-3, with D possibly being TRBD1 or TRBD2 (6 bases each). This CDR3 comprises 15 residues. In germline, CDR1 is SGHVS, CDR2 FNYEAQ. The V end was cut by 4 bases, the J end by 2 bases, with 13 bases between. The CDR3 bases are TGTGCCAGCAGCTCCTGGGGGGCCCCCACAGATACGCAGTATTTT. Amino acids: CASSSWGAPTDTQYF.

This chain links TRBV6-5 with TRBJ1-1, with D unclear. The CDR3 spans 12 residues. The ends were cut back, 4 bases at V and 1 base at J, with 4 bases in the middle. The germline gives CDR1 MNHEY, CDR2 SVGAGI. The CDR3 nucleotides read TGTGCCAGCAGTTTTCAGAACACTGAAGCTTTCTTT. Translated, it gives CASSFQNTEAFF.

The J gene is TRBJ2-2, the V gene TRBV6-4; no reliable D call. CDR1 is MRHNA and CDR2 is SNTAGT in the germline V gene. This CDR3 spans 14 amino acids. Trimming pared 9 bases from V and 2 bases from J, leaving 13 bases between. The CDR3 is CASEAHSNTGELFF. CDR3 coding DNA: TGTGCCAGTGAGGCACATTCAAACACCGGGGAGCTGTTTTTT.

V usage is TRBV18 and J usage is TRBJ2-3; D may be TRBD2 (6 bases). Trimming stripped 3 bases from V and 4 bases from J, with 8 bases between. CDR1 KGHSH and CDR2 LQKENI come from the germline V gene. CDR3 length equals 13 residues. CDR3 protein: CASSPGGPDTQYF. CDR3 DNA: TGTGCCAGCTCACCGGGGGGTCCAGATACGCAGTATTTT.

The rearrangement uses TRBV13 and TRBJ2-2, with TRBD2 as a possible D gene (6 bases). Germline CDR1 and CDR2: PRHDT and FYEKMQ (reference sequence). The CDR3 contains 14 residues. Trimming removed 5 bases from V and 1 base from J, with 8 bases in between. The CDR3 spells CASSGGQNTGELFF. As DNA, the CDR3 is TGTGCCAGCAGCGGAGGGCAGAACACCGGGGAGCTGTTTTTT.

The rearrangement uses TRBV6-1 and TRBJ1-2; D is unclear. Germline V gives CDR1 MNHNS, CDR2 SASEGT. V was clipped by 2 bases and J by 0 bases, with 13 bases between them. CDR3 size: 16 residues. The CDR3 nucleotides are TGTGCCAGCAGTGAAAAGCAGGATGTAGCTAACTATGGCTACACCTTC. Amino acids: CASSEKQDVANYGYTF.

This chain uses TRBV7-6 with TRBJ2-5; D might be TRBD1 or TRBD2, each matching 6 bases. Germline lookup yields CDR1 SGHVS and CDR2 FNYEAQ. This CDR3 is built from 15 residues. V was pared by 4 bases and J by 4 bases, with 16 bases between. CDR3 coding DNA: TGTGCCAGCAGCTGGGGACACAGGGAGGTAGAGACCCAGTACTTC. Translating gives CASSWGHREVETQYF.

The count of this clone is one. V gene TRBV29-1 combines with J gene TRBJ1-1; 7 bases align to TRBD1. Germline trimming cut 1 base from V and 9 bases from J; bases unmatched to any gene: 8. Germline values: CDR1 SQVTM, CDR2 ANQGSEA. This CDR3 is 13 amino acids long. CDR3 sequence: CSVEGRLGQQAFF. CDR3 DNA: TGCAGCGTTGAAGGTAGGTTGGGACAGCAAGCTTTCTTT.